What follows are 26 T cell receptor beta chains derived from one specimen sequenced in a study of blood T cell repertoires in COVID-19. Profiled with immunoSEQ multiplex PCR; TCRdb holds only in-frame clones, not every one. This table holds about 95,000 clones, over 70% found once. Sequencing was done on a sample of peripheral blood. The source is an elderly man with active or convalescent COVID-19.

The chain has TRBV5-6 and TRBJ2-3, with unresolved D. In germline, CDR1 is SGHDT, CDR2 YYEEEE. CDR3 length: 14 amino acids. The germline V and J ends were trimmed by 0 bases and 2 bases, with 7 bases remaining between them. CDR3 protein: CASSLDQYTDTQYF. CDR3 bases: TGTGCCAGCAGCTTGGATCAGTACACAGATACGCAGTATTTT.

V gene TRBV2 combines with J gene TRBJ2-4; a weak D match, TRBD1 (5 bases). The CDR3 loop spans 14 amino acids. V lost 6 bases, J lost 0 bases, and 9 bases lay in between. Germline CDR1 SNHLY, CDR2 FYNNEI. DNA for the CDR3: TGTGCCAGCAGCCAAGGGGTAGCCAAAAACATTCAGTACTTC. Protein sequence: CASSQGVAKNIQYF.

This clone was observed a single time. The rearrangement links TRBV19 to TRBJ1-2, with 9 bases aligning to TRBD1. CDR3 size: 13 residues. The V segment lost 4 bases and the J segment 10 bases; nucleotides outside the gene matches: 7. Germline V lookup: CDR1 LNHDA, CDR2 SQIVND (reference sequence). The DNA for the CDR3 is TGTGCCAGTAGTACAGGGGACAGGGCCTTCTACACCTTC. Translated, it gives CASSTGDRAFYTF.

This chain links TRBV5-1 with TRBJ1-5, with D unresolved. This CDR3 is 14 amino acids long. Trimming left V 0 bases short and J 5 bases short, with 9 bases between. Germline CDR1 is SGHRS and CDR2 is YFSETQ. CDR3 loop: CASSLGREDQPQHF. The CDR3 DNA sequence: TGCGCCAGCAGCTTGGGCCGGGAGGATCAGCCCCAGCATTTT.

CDR3 region: CASSRGWGYTF. The DNA of the CDR3 is TGTGCCAGCAGCAGGGGGTGGGGCTACACCTTC. The chain has TRBV6-6 and TRBJ1-2; TRBD1 agrees at 7 bases. The trim removed 6 bases at V and 8 bases at J, leaving 3 bases unmatched. Germline values: CDR1 MNHNY, CDR2 SVGAGI (reference sequence). The CDR3 sequence is 11 residues long.

V gene TRBV5-1 combines with J gene TRBJ1-1; tentative D call: TRBD1 (5 bases). The CDR3 totals 13 residues. Per germline, CDR1 SGHRS and CDR2 YFSETQ. The V end lost 2 bases, the J end lost 2 bases, and 7 bases lay between the germline ends. This chain's CDR3 is CASSFDSNTEAFF. In nucleotides, the CDR3 is TGCGCCAGCAGCTTCGACAGTAACACTGAAGCTTTCTTT.

This chain connects TRBV2 to TRBJ1-3; D not certain. This CDR3 is built from 13 residues. The V and J ends lost 2 bases and 1 base respectively, with 3 bases between them. The germline CDR1 and CDR2 sequences are SNHLY and FYNNEI. CDR3 DNA sequence: TGTGCCAGCAGTGAACAGTCTGGAAACACCATATATTTT. The encoded protein is CASSEQSGNTIYF. Full variable domain (missing parts from reference TRBV2 and TRBJ1-3): EPEVTQTPSHQVTQMGQEVILRCVPISNHLYFYWYRQILGQKVEFLVSFYNNEISEKSEIFDDQFSVERPDGSNFTLKIRSTKLEDSAMYFCASSEQSGNTIYFGEGSWLTVV.

The chain is built from TRBV4-1 and TRBJ1-1; TRBD1 might be the D (5 bases). The CDR3 has 16 residues. V shed 1 base and J shed 1 base, with 13 bases lying between them. Per the germline V gene, CDR1 is MGHRA and CDR2 is YSYEKL. The CDR3 loop is CASSQGDGGGNTEAFF. The CDR3 bases are TGCGCCAGCAGCCAAGGGGATGGCGGGGGGAACACTGAAGCTTTCTTT.

This clone showed up just once. The chain links TRBV7-8 to TRBJ1-5, with D tentatively TRBD1 (5 bases). The germline V gene encodes CDR1 SGHVS and CDR2 FQNEAQ. The V and J ends lost 1 base and 1 base respectively, with 11 bases between them. This CDR3 is built from 16 residues. Here the CDR3 reads CASSLGGVGSNQPQHF. CDR3 DNA sequence: TGTGCCAGCAGCTTAGGGGGGGTTGGGAGCAATCAGCCCCAGCATTTT.

In this sample, this clone turned up a few times. The J gene is TRBJ1-3, the V gene TRBV15; 8 bases fit TRBD1. V lost 0 bases, J lost 4 bases, and 5 bases stayed unmatched. This CDR3 region has 16 residues. Germline V lookup: CDR1 LNHNV, CDR2 YYDKDF (reference sequence). The CDR3 reads CATSRDTGGLGNTIYF. The CDR3 DNA follows: TGTGCCACCAGCAGAGATACAGGGGGACTCGGAAACACCATATATTTT.

The CDR3 spells CSARGGYTF. In DNA, the CDR3 is TGCAGTGCTCGCGGGGGCTACACCTTC. The rearrangement joins TRBV20-1 to TRBJ1-2, with unresolved D. The ends were cut back, 5 bases at V and 8 bases at J, with 6 bases in the middle. CDR1 is DFQATT and CDR2 is SNEGSKA in the germline V gene (reference sequence). The CDR3 sequence is 9 residues long.

V and J are TRBV18 and TRBJ2-1; 9 positions match TRBD2. Germline V gene sequence: CDR1 KGHSH, CDR2 LQKENI. The CDR3 contains 15 residues. V lost 5 bases and J lost 9; bases outside the gene matches: 11. As DNA, the CDR3 is TGTGCCAGCTCATACGCGGGGGGGAGCGCCTTTGAGCAGTTCTTC. Encoded protein: CASSYAGGSAFEQFF. The full variable domain, its missing parts supplied by reference TRBV18 and TRBJ2-1, is NAGVMQNPRHLVRRRGQEARLRCSPMKGHSHVYWYRQLPEEGLKFMVYLQKENIIDESGMPKERFSAEFPKEGPSILRIQQVVRGDSAAYFCASSYAGGSAFEQFFGPGTRLTVL.

The rearrangement links TRBV7-2 to TRBJ1-5; D might be TRBD1 (5 bases). Trimming stripped 5 bases from V and 3 bases from J, with 20 bases between. Germline V gene lookup returns CDR1 SGHTA and CDR2 FQGNSA. This CDR3 is built from 17 residues. This CDR3 reads CASSTNVPGQFNQPQHF. The CDR3 DNA reads as TGTGCCAGCAGCACCAATGTGCCCGGACAATTCAATCAGCCCCAGCATTTT.

The chain links TRBV10-3 to TRBJ2-3; D call uncertain. The CDR3 sequence is 16 residues long. V was cut by 3 bases and J by 1 base, with 14 bases left in between. The V gene's germline CDR1 is ENHRY and CDR2 SYGVKD. The CDR3 DNA reads TGTGCCATCAGTGAAGCTAGTGAGGTCGGCACAGATACGCAGTATTTT. It encodes CAISEASEVGTDTQYF.

The rearrangement links TRBV4-2 to TRBJ2-1, with TRBD2 matching 11 bases. The length of the CDR3 is 16 residues. Germline V gene lookup returns CDR1 LGHNA and CDR2 YNFKEQ. The ends lost 0 bases at V and 7 bases at J; junction bases unmatched: 5. CDR3 in DNA: TGTGCCAGCAGCCAAGATGCTAGCGGGGGGCCTAATGAGCAGTTCTTC. Translation gives CASSQDASGGPNEQFF.

This clone was found a few times. The chain carries TRBV3-1 (or the pseudogene TRBV3-2) and TRBJ2-2, with D maybe TRBD2 (6 bases). The length of the CDR3 is 15 residues. Germline V gives CDR1 LGHDT, CDR2 YNNKEL (reference sequence). V lost 4 bases to trimming and J lost 3 bases, with 12 bases between them. CDR3 nucleotide sequence: TGTGCCAGCAGCCCCAGTCGGGACTACACCGGGGAGCTGTTTTTT. As protein: CASSPSRDYTGELFF.

The chain couples TRBV7-9 to TRBJ1-4, with TRBD1 matching over 8 bases. V was pared by 4 bases and J by 8 bases, with 6 bases of the junction left unmatched. Germline V gives CDR1 SEHNR, CDR2 FQNEAQ (reference sequence). The CDR3 runs 14 residues. This chain's CDR3 is CASSSEGDREKLFF. The CDR3 nucleotides read TGTGCCAGCAGCTCAGAAGGGGACAGGGAAAAACTGTTTTTT.

J is TRBJ1-1 and V is TRBV18, with D maybe TRBD1 (6 bases). The CDR3 extends over 14 amino acids. The V gene's germline CDR1 is KGHSH and CDR2 LQKENI. V shed 3 bases and J shed 6 bases, with 14 bases lying between them. CDR3 protein: CASSPRGGGPEAFF. CDR3 coding DNA: TGTGCCAGCTCACCCCGAGGGGGGGGCCCTGAAGCTTTCTTT.

The V gene is TRBV27, the J gene TRBJ1-2; D may be TRBD1 (5 bases). Germline CDR1 is MNHEY and CDR2 is SMNVEV (reference sequence). Deletions cut 2 bases from V and 4 bases from J, with 11 bases between. CDR3 length: 14 amino acids. The CDR3 DNA follows: TGTGCCAGCAGTTTAACCCGGGGGGTCTATGGCTACACCTTC. Translated: CASSLTRGVYGYTF.

V is TRBV3-1 (or the pseudogene TRBV3-2) and J is TRBJ1-6; D uncertain. CDR1 LGHDT and CDR2 YNNKEL come from the germline V gene (reference sequence). This CDR3 is built from 13 residues. V was cut by 0 bases and J by 11 bases, with 8 bases left in between. The CDR3 DNA follows: TGTGCCAGCAGCCAAGACTCACAGACACCCCTCCACTTT. This gives the protein CASSQDSQTPLHF.

This clone was recorded a few times. The chain is built from TRBV2 and TRBJ2-1; D uncertain. The germline V gene encodes CDR1 SNHLY and CDR2 FYNNEI. Trimming stripped 8 bases from V and 3 bases from J, with 20 bases between. The CDR3 runs to 16 residues. The CDR3 is CASSGGQAGLYNEQFF. The CDR3 DNA sequence: TGTGCCAGCTCCGGTGGGCAGGCTGGCCTCTACAATGAGCAGTTCTTC. Combining the CDR3 with reference TRBV2 and TRBJ2-1 gives the whole variable domain EPEVTQTPSHQVTQMGQEVILRCVPISNHLYFYWYRQILGQKVEFLVSFYNNEISEKSEIFDDQFSVERPDGSNFTLKIRSTKLEDSAMYFCASSGGQAGLYNEQFFGPGTRLTVL.

This sequence joins TRBV30 and TRBJ2-3; 7 bases align to TRBD2. There are 16 residues in the CDR3. Germline assignment: CDR1 GTSNPN and CDR2 SVGIG (reference sequence). V was clipped by 0 bases and J by 2 bases; unmatched bases: 8. CDR3 coding DNA: TGTGCCTGGAGTGTACCCGGGACTACCTCCACAGATACGCAGTATTTT. Translated: CAWSVPGTTSTDTQYF.

The genes are TRBV6-1 and TRBJ1-4; D is possibly TRBD1 (5 bases). V was trimmed by 2 bases and J by 7 bases, leaving 14 bases between them. Germline V CDR1 and CDR2: MNHNS, SASEGT. This CDR3 comprises 15 residues. CDR3 nucleotide sequence: TGTGCCAGCAGTGAATACGGGCAGGGCGGTGAAAAACTGTTTTTT. It is translated as CASSEYGQGGEKLFF.

The chain uses TRBV5-6 and TRBJ1-2; TRBD1 matches at 7 bases. Germline V lookup: CDR1 SGHDT, CDR2 YYEEEE. The CDR3 consists of 13 residues. V was clipped by 4 bases and J by 4 bases; unmatched bases: 4. The CDR3 DNA is TGTGCCAGCAGCCCTGGGACAGTCTATGGCTACACCTTC. Translated, it gives CASSPGTVYGYTF.

In this sample, this clone turned up once. J is TRBJ1-2 and V is TRBV7-2, with 7 bases that match TRBD1. CDR3 length: 16 amino acids. Germline CDR1 is SGHTA and CDR2 is FQGNSA. With 4 bases clipped from V and 6 bases from J, the junction kept 14 bases outside the gene matches. The CDR3 region has the DNA TGTGCCAGCAGCTCAACCCGGCAGGGGGTCTTGAATGGCTACACCTTC. Protein: CASSSTRQGVLNGYTF.

The gene calls are TRBV4-3 and TRBJ2-6; D is possibly TRBD1 (5 bases). The germline V gene encodes CDR1 LGHNA and CDR2 YSLEER. V was cut by 3 bases and J by 0 bases, with 18 bases left in between. The CDR3 runs to 19 residues. The CDR3 protein is CASSHLGAGISSGANVLTF. The CDR3, as DNA: TGCGCCAGCAGCCACCTAGGGGCAGGGATTAGCTCTGGGGCCAACGTCCTGACTTTC.